This T cell receptor beta chain comes out of a study of CD8 T cells in ankylosing spondylitis. Quantitative 5'-RACE was performed with molecular barcodes, and it yielded the TCR beta libraries. TCRdb reprocessed the 5' RACE reads with MiXCR, giving one entry per CDR3 protein. The sample consists of roughly 440,000 distinct CDR3 sequences, about a sixth of them appearing once. This clonotype appeared a few times. Its specificity is unknown. The CDR3 covers 16 residues. The study's findings and limits: The clones that were linked to disease were reported to be significantly enriched in matched synovial fluid samples from ankylosing spondylitis patients. In ankylosing spondylitis blood, a motif of eight highly homologous TCR beta variants appeared characteristic.

The chain couples TRBV21-1 to TRBJ2-7. TRBV21-1 is described as a pseudogene. The specimen sequenced was blood, either unsorted or a sorted T cell fraction (not recorded which). The origin of this receptor is a male donor with ankylosing spondylitis. The CDR3 region has the DNA TGTGCCAGCAGCAAAGTAAAGGTTAGAAAATCCTACGAGCAGTACTTC. As protein: CASSKVKVRKSYEQYF.